This T cell receptor (beta chain) comes out of a study of T cells in Graves' hyperthyroidism and ophthalmopathy. Study outcomes and limitations: Most expanded thyroid clonotypes above 0.001 recurred in blood.

As concerns this clonotype: Its antigen is as yet unknown.

The V gene's germline CDR1 is MNHGY and CDR2 SVAAGI. V was pared by 4 bases and J by 3 bases, with 8 bases of the junction left unmatched. This CDR3 contains 16 residues. Lactation, pregnancy, other autoimmune disease or uncontrolled infection excluded patients. It was RNA transcripts that yielded the amplified TCR beta CDR3 regions. First-round RT-PCR with HTBI primers amplified the TCR CDR3 region. MiXCR, applied by TCRdb to the multiplex PCR reads, yields one record per CDR3 protein. The sample carries roughly 260,000 distinct CDR3 sequences, 13% to 15% recorded once. J is TRBJ2-3 and V is TRBV6-9; 9 bases align to TRBD1. The receptor's source is a middle-aged woman with Graves' hyperthyroidism that later progressed to Graves' ophthalmopathy. The sequencing input was blood. The CDR3: CASSWSGTGSTDTQYF. The CDR3 DNA follows: TGTGCCAGCAGTTGGTCCGGGACAGGGTCAACAGATACGCAGTATTTT.